This passage covers 3 T cell receptor beta chains from one sample sequenced in a study of yellow fever vaccine responses in identical twins. MiXCR, run by TCRdb on the RT-PCR reads, gives a single entry per CDR3 protein. The repertoire holds roughly 2,300 distinct CDR3 sequences, 8% to 10% seen once, with 5% to 5.5% in the top ten. The sequencing here drew on T cells from blood (PBMCs), unsorted or a sorted subset (not recorded which), taken 2 to 3 years after vaccination. These receptors all come from a woman between 18 and 29 years old who received the yellow fever vaccine.

On this clonotype itself: A read error may produce the germline difference seen at one junction end. J is TRBJ1-3 and V is TRBV6-4; D is uncertain. Germline V gene sequence: CDR1 MRHNA, CDR2 SNTAGT. This CDR3 is built from 10 residues. CDR3 bases: TGTGCCAGCAGGGACTACACCATATATTTT. Amino acid sequence: CASRDYTIYF.

This clonotype is hyperexpanded (1% or more) within its sample. This chain joins TRBV4-3 and TRBJ2-7, with TRBD1 as a possible D gene (5 bases). The CDR3 covers 15 residues. The germline gives CDR1 LGHNA, CDR2 YSLEER. With 4 bases removed from V and 0 bases from J, the gap between germline ends came to 13 bases. CDR3 nucleotides: TGCGCCAGCAGCCCCCAGTTCACAGGCTCCTACGAGCAGTACTTC. As protein: CASSPQFTGSYEQYF.

By proportion, this clonotype is medium-sized. V and J are TRBV12-3 or TRBV12-4 and TRBJ2-1; D is perhaps TRBD1 (5 bases). The germline V and J ends were trimmed by 1 base and 4 bases, with 11 bases remaining between them. The CDR3 has 15 residues. CDR3 amino acids: CASSLGVAGYNEQFF. The CDR3, as DNA: TGTGCCAGCAGTTTAGGCGTTGCAGGGTACAATGAGCAGTTCTTC.